These T cell receptor beta chains were read from a single sample in a study of cytomegalovirus exposure and HLA in healthy donors. TCRdb keeps only in-frame clones here, not all; method: immunoSEQ multiplex PCR. Of about 240,000 clones listed, around 81% were seen once; the top ten hold 8%. The sequencing sample was made of PBMCs. The receptors shown here come from a woman aged 55-70 years in good health and CMV-seropositive. CDR3s leave out the opening cysteine and the closing phenylalanine or tryptophan.

cdr3_length: 14; j_call: TRBJ2-2; v_call: TRBV19; cdr3_aa: ASKDGRARDTGELF
cdr3_length: 12; j_call: TRBJ2-2; v_call: TRBV29-1; cdr3_aa: SVVGGRVTGELF
cdr3_length: 12; j_call: TRBJ1-1; v_call: TRBV7-9; cdr3_aa: ASTPLAVNTEAF
cdr3_length: 13; j_call: TRBJ2-1; v_call: TRBV13; cdr3_aa: ASSSRSGRSDEQF
cdr3_length: 12; j_call: TRBJ1-5; v_call: TRBV6-5; cdr3_aa: ASSYFPTDQPQH
cdr3_length: 17; j_call: TRBJ2-3; v_call: TRBV5-4; cdr3_aa: ASSPTGTGGTRRTDTQY
cdr3_length: 13; j_call: TRBJ2-1; v_call: TRBV6-5; cdr3_aa: ASRRGTSGTNEQF
cdr3_length: 12; j_call: TRBJ2-2; v_call: TRBV7-9; cdr3_aa: ASSLAGRTGELF
cdr3_length: 13; j_call: TRBJ2-4; v_call: TRBV4-1; cdr3_aa: ASSQGGLSKNIQY
cdr3_length: 13; j_call: TRBJ1-3; v_call: TRBV4-1; cdr3_aa: ASSQVGGPGNTIY
cdr3_length: 12; j_call: TRBJ2-2; v_call: TRBV7-3; cdr3_aa: ASSIAGSTGELF
cdr3_length: 14; j_call: TRBJ2-3; v_call: TRBV5-6; cdr3_aa: ASSPGLAGATDTQY
cdr3_length: 12; j_call: TRBJ2-3; v_call: TRBV2; cdr3_aa: ASSTTPGTDTQY
cdr3_length: 10; j_call: TRBJ2-7; v_call: TRBV11-2; cdr3_aa: ASSFTENEQY
cdr3_length: 14; j_call: TRBJ2-3; v_call: TRBV28; cdr3_aa: ASSSPFAGGQNTQY
cdr3_length: 15; j_call: TRBJ2-2; v_call: TRBV25-1; cdr3_aa: ASSESAIAGTTGELF
cdr3_length: 13; j_call: TRBJ1-1; v_call: TRBV19; cdr3_aa: ASSPSTGAFTEAF